These T cell receptor beta chains were read from a single sample in a study of beta chain features in type 1 diabetes. Profiled with immunoSEQ multiplex PCR; TCRdb holds only in-frame clones, not every one. The data contain 860,000 or so clones, about a sixth of them singletons. Sequences were obtained from naive CD4+ T cells from blood. These receptors were taken from a woman younger than 30 in good health. Both conserved end residues are part of each CDR3. Fields, in order: clone size, V gene, J gene, D gene, CDR3 DNA, CDR3 protein. D genes are given only for firm matches. Clone size is shown for a subset of rows, as once, few, many or a class of expanded clone.

size: few
V: TRBV9
J: TRBJ1-1
D: TRBD1
DNA: TGTGCCAGCAGTGCACAGGGGCAGACGAACACTGAAGCTTTCTTT
CDR3: CASSAQGQTNTEAFF

size: .
V: TRBV7-9
J: TRBJ2-1
D: .
DNA: TGTGCCAGCAGCTTAGGCGGTTCGGCTAGTGAGCAGTTCTTC
CDR3: CASSLGGSASEQFF

size: .
V: TRBV19
J: TRBJ1-4
D: .
DNA: TGTGCCAGTAGTATGGGAGGGGAGGAAAAACTGTTTTTT
CDR3: CASSMGGEEKLFF

size: few
V: TRBV29-1
J: TRBJ1-5
D: TRBD1
DNA: TGCAGCGTTGAAGGAGGGGGCAGCAGATCGGCGAAGCGTCAGCCCCAGCATTTT
CDR3: CSVEGGGSRSAKRQPQHF

size: few
V: TRBV28
J: TRBJ2-1
D: .
DNA: TGTGCCAGCAGTGGAGCGGCGGACAATGAGCAGTTCTTC
CDR3: CASSGAADNEQFF

size: few
V: TRBV28
J: TRBJ2-7
D: .
DNA: TGTGCCAGCAGTTTAGGGCAGCCCTACGAGCAGTACTTC
CDR3: CASSLGQPYEQYF

size: .
V: TRBV7-8
J: TRBJ2-7
D: .
DNA: TGTGCCAGCACAATACAGGAACTCTCCTACGAGCAGTACTTC
CDR3: CASTIQELSYEQYF

size: few
V: TRBV4-3
J: TRBJ2-2
D: TRBD2
DNA: TGCGCCAGCAGCCAAGGGCTAGCGGGAGGGCCGGTCACCGGGGAGCTGTTTTTT
CDR3: CASSQGLAGGPVTGELFF

size: few
V: TRBV5-6
J: TRBJ1-4
D: .
DNA: TGTGCCAGCAGCGTATCCCAGGAAAGGAATGAAAAACTGTTTTTT
CDR3: CASSVSQERNEKLFF

size: .
V: TRBV9
J: TRBJ2-1
D: TRBD2
DNA: TGTGCCAGCAGCGTAGCTAGCAGCGGGAGAAGCAATGAGCAGTTCTTC
CDR3: CASSVASSGRSNEQFF

size: .
V: TRBV10-3
J: TRBJ2-5
D: TRBD2
DNA: TGTGCCATCAGTGAGTCAGGGCTAGCGGGAGCAGAGACCCAGTACTTC
CDR3: CAISESGLAGAETQYF

size: .
V: TRBV15
J: TRBJ2-5
D: .
DNA: TGTGCCACCAGCAGGCTCAAAGACACCCAGTACTTC
CDR3: CATSRLKDTQYF

size: .
V: TRBV18
J: TRBJ2-1
D: .
DNA: TGTGCCAGCTCACTAACCTTTAATGAGCAGTTCTTC
CDR3: CASSLTFNEQFF

size: few
V: TRBV28
J: TRBJ1-4
D: .
DNA: TGTGCCAGCAGAACAGGGTGGGTTAATGAAAAACTGTTTTTT
CDR3: CASRTGWVNEKLFF

size: few
V: TRBV28
J: TRBJ1-1
D: .
DNA: TGTGCCAGCAGTTTAGTCGGGTATCTCACTGAAGCTTTCTTT
CDR3: CASSLVGYLTEAFF

size: few
V: TRBV28
J: TRBJ1-5
D: TRBD1
DNA: TGTGCCACCGACACAGGGGCTGGGAATCAGCCCCAGCATTTT
CDR3: CATDTGAGNQPQHF

size: few
V: TRBV7-2
J: TRBJ2-1
D: .
DNA: TGTGCCAGCAGCTTATTTAGGGCCTCGCATGAGCAGTTCTTC
CDR3: CASSLFRASHEQFF

size: few
V: TRBV14
J: TRBJ2-1
D: TRBD1
DNA: TGTGCCAGCAGCCAAGGAGTGAGGGACAGGGGGCCACACAATGAGCAGTTCTTC
CDR3: CASSQGVRDRGPHNEQFF

size: .
V: TRBV7-2
J: TRBJ2-5
D: .
DNA: TGTGCCAGCAGCTTATCCGCAGGGGAAGAGACCCAGTACTTC
CDR3: CASSLSAGEETQYF

size: .
V: TRBV7-2
J: TRBJ2-2
D: .
DNA: TGTGCCAGCAGCTTAGCGCCCCCCCCAGAAGGGGAGCTGTTTTTT
CDR3: CASSLAPPPEGELFF

size: .
V: TRBV6-1
J: TRBJ2-7
D: .
DNA: TGTGCCAGCAGTGAAGTCGGGGCGGGTAAAGGAGACTTC
CDR3: CASSEVGAGKGDF

size: .
V: TRBV4-3
J: TRBJ1-4
D: .
DNA: TGCGCCAGCAGCCAAGATCGTGACGATAATGAAAAACTGTTTTTT
CDR3: CASSQDRDDNEKLFF

size: .
V: TRBV15
J: TRBJ2-1
D: .
DNA: TGTGCCACCAGCGATAGAGCTACTTACAATGAGCAGTTCTTC
CDR3: CATSDRATYNEQFF

size: .
V: TRBV4-2
J: TRBJ2-2
D: .
DNA: TGTGCCAGCAGCCTAGTATGGCCGGGCACCGGGGAGCTGTTTTTT
CDR3: CASSLVWPGTGELFF

size: few
V: TRBV18
J: TRBJ2-5
D: .
DNA: TGTGCCAGCTCACCAAGGACAGAAGAGACCCAGTACTTC
CDR3: CASSPRTEETQYF

size: .
V: TRBV7-9
J: TRBJ1-4
D: TRBD1
DNA: TGTGCCAGCAGCTGGGACAGGGACGGAGAAAAACTGTTTTTT
CDR3: CASSWDRDGEKLFF

size: .
V: TRBV9
J: TRBJ2-5
D: .
DNA: TGTGCCAGCAGCTCCCATCCCACCACCCAAGAGACCCAGTACTTC
CDR3: CASSSHPTTQETQYF

size: .
V: TRBV9
J: TRBJ2-7
D: TRBD2
DNA: TGTGCCAGCAGCGTTGGAAGCGGGGGTTTCTACGAGCAGTACTTC
CDR3: CASSVGSGGFYEQYF

size: few
V: TRBV7-2
J: TRBJ1-1
D: TRBD1
DNA: TGTGCCAGCAGCATCAGACAGGGGACCAACACTGAAGCTTTCTTT
CDR3: CASSIRQGTNTEAFF

size: .
V: TRBV14
J: TRBJ1-2
D: .
DNA: TGTGCCAGCAGCCGACGGGACACCTATGGCTACACCTTC
CDR3: CASSRRDTYGYTF

size: few
V: TRBV5-4
J: TRBJ1-2
D: .
DNA: TGTGCCAGCAGCTTGGGGAGTACTGGCTACACCTTC
CDR3: CASSLGSTGYTF

size: few
V: TRBV7-2
J: TRBJ2-1
D: .
DNA: TGTGCCAGCAGCTTACAGCGGTCCTCCTACAATGAGCAGTTCTTC
CDR3: CASSLQRSSYNEQFF

size: few
V: TRBV7-9
J: TRBJ1-1
D: TRBD1
DNA: TGTGCCAGCAGCCCCCGGACAGGTAAAGGAACTGAAGCTTTCTTT
CDR3: CASSPRTGKGTEAFF

size: .
V: TRBV6-6
J: TRBJ1-5
D: TRBD1
DNA: TGTGCCAGCAGTTACCCGGGACAGATTAGCAATCAGCCCCAGCATTTT
CDR3: CASSYPGQISNQPQHF

size: few
V: TRBV6-6
J: TRBJ2-3
D: .
DNA: TGTGCCAGCAGTCAAGGTACAGATACGCAGTATTTT
CDR3: CASSQGTDTQYF

size: few
V: TRBV7-8
J: TRBJ2-3
D: .
DNA: TGTGCCAGCAGCTTGGTAGCGGCAAGCACAGATACGCAGTATTTT
CDR3: CASSLVAASTDTQYF

size: few
V: TRBV7-9
J: TRBJ2-7
D: .
DNA: TGTGCCAGCAGCCGGGACGGGCTGCACTCCGAGCAGTACTTC
CDR3: CASSRDGLHSEQYF

size: .
V: TRBV2
J: TRBJ1-1
D: .
DNA: TGTGCCAGCAGTGGTCAGGGCCTGAACACTGAAGCTTTCTTT
CDR3: CASSGQGLNTEAFF

size: few
V: TRBV27
J: TRBJ2-7
D: .
DNA: TGTGCCAGCAGTTTGCGGGGTACGGTCGAGCAGTACTTC
CDR3: CASSLRGTVEQYF